Following are 3 T cell receptor beta chains from one sample sequenced in a study of early T cells in non-severe SARS-CoV-2 infection. TCRdb reanalysed the 5' RACE reads using MiXCR and keeps one entry per CDR3 protein. The sample carries roughly 40,000 distinct CDR3 sequences, around 7% recorded once. Sequenced sample: whole blood. Receptors originate from an adult who was a healthcare worker with PCR-confirmed SARS-CoV-2 infection or an uninfected control (not recorded which).

This clonotype was observed at least ten times. The chain joins TRBV12-3 or TRBV12-4 to TRBJ1-5; tentatively, D is TRBD1 (5 bases). The CDR3 has 15 residues. V was pared by 4 bases and J by 1 base, with 11 bases between. The CDR3 region has the DNA TGTGCCAGCAGTTCGGGGACTCGGAGCAATCAGCCCCAGCATTTT. It specifies CASSSGTRSNQPQHF.

In this sample, this clonotype turned up many times. The rearrangement links TRBV2 to TRBJ2-2, with 7 bases that match TRBD1. The CDR3 consists of 14 residues. Germline V gives CDR1 SNHLY, CDR2 FYNNEI. The junction had 6 bases not matched to a gene; V was cut back by 7 bases and J by 4 bases. The CDR3 coding sequence is TGTGCCAGCACTACGACAGGGCTCACCGGGGAGCTGTTTTTT. Amino acids: CASTTTGLTGELFF.

Many counts were recorded for this clonotype. The rearrangement uses TRBV5-1 and TRBJ2-5, with D perhaps TRBD2 (6 bases). V shed 4 bases and J shed 2 bases, with 15 bases lying between them. Looked up from germline, CDR1 is SGHRS and CDR2 is YFSETQ. The CDR3 spans 15 residues. The CDR3 nucleotides read TGCGCCAGCAGCGGGGGAGGTGGCCCACAAGAGACCCAGTACTTC. It yields the protein CASSGGGGPQETQYF.